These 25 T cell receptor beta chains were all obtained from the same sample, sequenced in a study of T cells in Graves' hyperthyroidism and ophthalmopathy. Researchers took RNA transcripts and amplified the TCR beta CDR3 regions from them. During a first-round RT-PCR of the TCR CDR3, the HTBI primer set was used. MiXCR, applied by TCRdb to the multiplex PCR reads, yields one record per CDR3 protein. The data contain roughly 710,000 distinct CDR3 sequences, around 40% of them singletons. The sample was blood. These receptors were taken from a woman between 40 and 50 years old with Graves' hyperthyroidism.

CDR3 sequence: CASSLGRVGNTEAFF. In DNA form, the CDR3 reads TGTGCCAGCAGTCTCGGACGGGTAGGAAACACTGAAGCTTTCTTT. The J gene is TRBJ1-1, the V gene TRBV6-1, with D unresolved. Trimming shortened V by 5 bases and J by 2 bases, and 15 bases separated the two germline ends. The germline V gene encodes CDR1 MNHNS and CDR2 SASEGT. The CDR3 loop spans 15 amino acids.

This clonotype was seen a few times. CDR3 nucleotide sequence: TGTGCCAGCAGCGCAGGGGCGGGGGAGCAAGAGACCCAGTACTTC. Translated, it gives CASSAGAGEQETQYF. The rearrangement links TRBV9 to TRBJ2-5; D perhaps matches TRBD2 (7 bases). The CDR3 loop spans 15 amino acids. CDR1 is SGDLS, CDR2 YYNGEE, per germline. V lost 3 bases and J lost 2, with 14 bases in between.

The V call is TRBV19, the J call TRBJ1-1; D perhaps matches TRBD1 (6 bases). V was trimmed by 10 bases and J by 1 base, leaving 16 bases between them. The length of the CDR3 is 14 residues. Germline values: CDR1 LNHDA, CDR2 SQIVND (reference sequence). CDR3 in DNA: TGTGCCACTCAACAGGGCAGGGGGAACACTGAAGCTTTCTTT. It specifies CATQQGRGNTEAFF.

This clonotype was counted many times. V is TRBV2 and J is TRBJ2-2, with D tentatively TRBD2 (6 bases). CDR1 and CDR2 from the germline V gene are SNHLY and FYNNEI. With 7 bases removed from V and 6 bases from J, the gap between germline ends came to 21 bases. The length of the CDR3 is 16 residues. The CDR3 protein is CASTLPEGRGPGELFF. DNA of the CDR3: TGTGCCAGCACTTTACCGGAGGGCCGCGGGCCCGGGGAGCTGTTTTTT.

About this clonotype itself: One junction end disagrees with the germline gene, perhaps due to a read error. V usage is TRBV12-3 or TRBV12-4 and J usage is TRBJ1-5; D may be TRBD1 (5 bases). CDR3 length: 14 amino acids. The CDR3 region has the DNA TGTGCCAGCGGTTTCGGGGCTAGCAATCAGCCCCAGCATTTT. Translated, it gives CASGFGASNQPQHF.

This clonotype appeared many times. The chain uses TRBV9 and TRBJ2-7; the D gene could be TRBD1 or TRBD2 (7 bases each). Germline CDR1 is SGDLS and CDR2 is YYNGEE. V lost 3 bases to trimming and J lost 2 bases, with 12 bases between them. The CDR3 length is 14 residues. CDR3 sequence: CASSERGQTYEQYF. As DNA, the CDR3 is TGTGCCAGCAGCGAGCGGGGACAGACCTACGAGCAGTACTTC.

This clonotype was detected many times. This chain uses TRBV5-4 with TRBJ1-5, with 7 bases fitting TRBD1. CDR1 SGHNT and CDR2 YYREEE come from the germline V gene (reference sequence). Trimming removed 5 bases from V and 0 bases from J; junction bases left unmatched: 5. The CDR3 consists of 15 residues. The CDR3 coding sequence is TGTGCCAGCAGTCCAGGGACAGATAGCAATCAGCCCCAGCATTTT. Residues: CASSPGTDSNQPQHF.

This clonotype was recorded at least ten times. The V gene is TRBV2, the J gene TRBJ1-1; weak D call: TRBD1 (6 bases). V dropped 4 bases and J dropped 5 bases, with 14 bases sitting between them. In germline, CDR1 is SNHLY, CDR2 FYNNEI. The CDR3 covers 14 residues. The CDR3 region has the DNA TGTGCCAGCAGTGCAACCAGGGGATTAACTGAAGCTTTCTTT. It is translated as CASSATRGLTEAFF.

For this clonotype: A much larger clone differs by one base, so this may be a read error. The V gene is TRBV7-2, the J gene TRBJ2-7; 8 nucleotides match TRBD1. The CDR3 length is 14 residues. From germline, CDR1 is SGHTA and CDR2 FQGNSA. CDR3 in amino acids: CASSLTGGVYEQHF. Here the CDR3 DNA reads TGTGCCAGCAGCCTTACAGGGGGAGTCTACGAGCAGCACTTC.

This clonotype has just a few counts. The CDR3 loop reads CASSFLLTITRETQYF. CDR3 DNA: TGTGCCAGCAGCTTTCTGCTCACTATTACAAGAGAGACCCAGTACTTC. The gene calls are TRBV7-2 and TRBJ2-5; D is unclear. Germline CDR1 reads SGHTA; CDR2 reads FQGNSA. Trimming shortened V by 3 bases and J by 4 bases, and 18 bases separated the two germline ends. This CDR3 spans 16 amino acids.

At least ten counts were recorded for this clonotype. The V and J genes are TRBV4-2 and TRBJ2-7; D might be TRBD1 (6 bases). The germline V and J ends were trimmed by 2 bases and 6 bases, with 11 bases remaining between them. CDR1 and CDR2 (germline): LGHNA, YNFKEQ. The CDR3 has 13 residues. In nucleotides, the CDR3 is TGTGCCAGCAGCCAAACACAGGGAGCCGAGCAGTACTTC. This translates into CASSQTQGAEQYF.

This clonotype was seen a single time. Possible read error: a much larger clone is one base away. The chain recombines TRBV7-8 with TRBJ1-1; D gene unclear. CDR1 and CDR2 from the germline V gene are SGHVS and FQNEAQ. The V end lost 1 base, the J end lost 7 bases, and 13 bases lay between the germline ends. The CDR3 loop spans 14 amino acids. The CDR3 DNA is TGTGCCAGCAGCTTAGTGCTATGGGGAAATGAAGCTTTCTTT. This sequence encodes CASSLVLWGNEAFF. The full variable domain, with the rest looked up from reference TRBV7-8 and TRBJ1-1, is GAGVSQSPRYKVAKRGQDVALRCDPISGHVSLFWYQQALGQGPEFLTYFQNEAQLDKSGLPSDRFFAERPEGSVSTLKIQRTQQEDSAVYLCASSLVLWGNEAFFGQGTRLTVV.

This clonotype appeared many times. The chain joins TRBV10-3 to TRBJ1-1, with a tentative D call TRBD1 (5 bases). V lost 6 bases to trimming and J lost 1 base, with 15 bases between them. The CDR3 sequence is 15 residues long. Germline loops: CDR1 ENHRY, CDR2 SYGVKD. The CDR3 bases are TGTGCCATCAGGCCCACCGACAGACCGAACACTGAAGCTTTCTTT. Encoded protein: CAIRPTDRPNTEAFF.

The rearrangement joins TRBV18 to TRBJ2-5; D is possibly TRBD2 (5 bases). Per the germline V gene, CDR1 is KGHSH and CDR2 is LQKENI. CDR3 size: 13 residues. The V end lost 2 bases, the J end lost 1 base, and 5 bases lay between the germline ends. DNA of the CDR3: TGTGCCAGCTCACCAACTAGCCAAGAGACCCAGTACTTC. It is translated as CASSPTSQETQYF.

CDR3 sequence: CSVLWTEAFF. CDR3 nucleotides: TGCAGCGTCCTCTGGACTGAAGCTTTCTTT. This sequence joins TRBV29-1 and TRBJ1-1; no clear D gene. The V end lost 6 bases, the J end lost 5 bases, and 7 bases lay between the germline ends. The CDR3 contains 10 residues. In germline, CDR1 is SQVTM, CDR2 ANQGSEA.

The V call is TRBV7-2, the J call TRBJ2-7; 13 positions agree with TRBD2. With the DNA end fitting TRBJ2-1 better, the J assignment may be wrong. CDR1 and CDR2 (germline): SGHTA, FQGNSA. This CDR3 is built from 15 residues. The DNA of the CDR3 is TGTGCCAGCAGTCAGACTAGCGGGGGGCCTAATGAGCAGTTCTTC. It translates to CASSQTSGGPNEQFF.

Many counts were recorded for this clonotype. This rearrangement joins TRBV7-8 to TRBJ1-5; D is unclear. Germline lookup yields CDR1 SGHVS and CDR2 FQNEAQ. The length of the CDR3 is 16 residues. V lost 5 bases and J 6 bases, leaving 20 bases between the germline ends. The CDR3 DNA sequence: TGTGCCAGCAGCACCCGCCCCCTGGGGTCGGGTCAGCCCCAGCATTTT. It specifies CASSTRPLGSGQPQHF.

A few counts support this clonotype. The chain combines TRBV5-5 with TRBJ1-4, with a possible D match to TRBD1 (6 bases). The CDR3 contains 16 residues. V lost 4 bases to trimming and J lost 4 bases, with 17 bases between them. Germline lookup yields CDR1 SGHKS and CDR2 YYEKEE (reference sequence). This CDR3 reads CASSQEGGASNEKLFF. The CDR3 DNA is TGTGCCAGCAGCCAAGAAGGGGGGGCGAGTAATGAAAAACTGTTTTTT.

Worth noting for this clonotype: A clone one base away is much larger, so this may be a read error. CDR3 region: CASSPSGAVTQYF. CDR3 sequence (DNA): TGCGCCAGCAGCCCTAGCGGGGCGGTGACCCAGTACTTC. The J gene is TRBJ2-5, the V gene TRBV10-1, with 9 bases fitting TRBD2. CDR3 length equals 13 residues. CDR1 and CDR2 from the germline V gene are WNHNN and SYGVQD (reference sequence). The V gene end was trimmed by 6 bases and the J gene end by 7 bases; junction bases not matched to a gene: 6.

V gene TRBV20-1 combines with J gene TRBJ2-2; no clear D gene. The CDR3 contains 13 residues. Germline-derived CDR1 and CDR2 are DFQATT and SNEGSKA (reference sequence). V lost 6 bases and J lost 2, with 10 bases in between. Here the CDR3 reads CSATTVNTGELFF. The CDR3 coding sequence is TGCAGTGCCACAACAGTTAACACCGGGGAGCTGTTTTTT.

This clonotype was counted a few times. Here the CDR3 DNA reads TGTGCCAGCAGTTATCGAGCGGTACTCCACGAGCAGTACTTC. This gives the protein CASSYRAVLHEQYF. The chain joins TRBV6-5 to TRBJ2-7, with D possibly matching TRBD2 (5 bases). CDR1 is MNHEY and CDR2 is SVGAGI in the germline V gene. Deletions cut 3 bases from V and 5 bases from J, with 14 bases between. CDR3 length: 14 residues.

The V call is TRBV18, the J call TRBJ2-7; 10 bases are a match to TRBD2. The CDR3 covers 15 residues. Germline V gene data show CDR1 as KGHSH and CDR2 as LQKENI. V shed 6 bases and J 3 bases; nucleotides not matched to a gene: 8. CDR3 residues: CASSPTSGTFYEQYF. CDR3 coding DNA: TGTGCCAGCTCGCCCACTAGCGGGACCTTCTACGAGCAGTACTTC.

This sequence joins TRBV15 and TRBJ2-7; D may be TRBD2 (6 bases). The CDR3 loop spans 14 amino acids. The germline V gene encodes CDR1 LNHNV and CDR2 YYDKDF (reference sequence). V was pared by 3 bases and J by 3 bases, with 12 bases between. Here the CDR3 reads CATSSPPGVYEQYF. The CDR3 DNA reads TGTGCCACCAGCAGCCCCCCGGGAGTCTACGAGCAGTACTTC.

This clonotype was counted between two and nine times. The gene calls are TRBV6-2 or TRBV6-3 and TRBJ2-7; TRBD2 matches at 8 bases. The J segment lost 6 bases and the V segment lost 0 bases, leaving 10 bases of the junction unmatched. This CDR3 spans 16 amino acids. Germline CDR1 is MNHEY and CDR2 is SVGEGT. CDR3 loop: CASSYSIREGHSEQYF. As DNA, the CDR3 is TGTGCCAGCAGTTACTCGATCCGGGAGGGCCATTCCGAGCAGTACTTC.

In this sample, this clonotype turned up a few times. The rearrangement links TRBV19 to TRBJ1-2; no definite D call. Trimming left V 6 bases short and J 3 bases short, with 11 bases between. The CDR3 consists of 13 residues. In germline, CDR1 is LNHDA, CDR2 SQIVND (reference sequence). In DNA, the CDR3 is TGTGCCAGTAGCACCGGGAATTACTATGGCTACACCTTC. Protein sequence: CASSTGNYYGYTF.